One sample yielded the 7 T cell receptor beta chains listed below, sequenced in a study of cytomegalovirus exposure and HLA in healthy donors. Sequencing used immunoSEQ multiplex PCR; TCRdb keeps in-frame clones, though not all of them. This sample has some 290,000 clones, with approximately 85% found just once. Input material: PBMCs. These receptors came from a man aged 25-45 years in good health and CMV-seronegative.

This rearrangement joins TRBV11-2 to TRBJ1-1; possible D gene TRBD1, 6 bases. The CDR3 extends over 14 amino acids. Per germline, CDR1 SGHAT and CDR2 FQNNGV. Trimming stripped 5 bases from V and 2 bases from J, with 12 bases between. The CDR3 loop is CASSRGQTNTEAFF. The DNA for the CDR3 is TGTGCCAGCAGCCGTGGACAGACTAACACTGAAGCTTTCTTT. Combining the CDR3 with reference TRBV11-2 and TRBJ1-1 gives the whole variable domain EAGVAQSPRYKIIEKRQSVAFWCNPISGHATLYWYQQILGQGPKLLIQFQNNGVVDDSQLPKDRFSAERLKGVDSTLKIQPAKLEDSAVYLCASSRGQTNTEAFFGQGTRLTVV.

The chain is built from TRBV6-1 and TRBJ1-2; D is unclear. CDR1 MNHNS and CDR2 SASEGT come from the germline V gene. The CDR3 length is 12 residues. V was pared by 6 bases and J by 7 bases, with 12 bases between. The CDR3 reads CASSQYFIGYTF. In nucleotides, the CDR3 is TGTGCCAGCAGCCAATACTTTATTGGCTACACCTTC.

The chain is built from TRBV7-9 and TRBJ1-6; unclear D gene. CDR3 length: 14 amino acids. Trimming shortened V by 1 base and J by 4 bases, and 5 bases separated the two germline ends. From germline, CDR1 is SEHNR and CDR2 FQNEAQ (reference sequence). This CDR3 reads CASSLEQYNSPLHF. CDR3 DNA sequence: TGTGCCAGCAGCTTAGAACAATATAATTCACCCCTCCACTTT.

The chain recombines TRBV4-3 with TRBJ2-7, with TRBD1 identical over 7 bases. Germline V gene data show CDR1 as LGHNA and CDR2 as YSLEER. The CDR3 runs to 15 residues. The J segment lost 0 bases and the V segment lost 3 bases, leaving 5 bases of the junction unmatched. CDR3 sequence reads: CASSQIQGPSYEQYF. Here the CDR3 DNA reads TGCGCCAGCAGCCAGATACAGGGGCCCTCCTACGAGCAGTACTTC.

The chain combines TRBV6-1 with TRBJ1-2, with 9 bases matching TRBD1. V shed 8 bases and J 4 bases; nucleotides not matched to a gene: 5. The CDR3 length is 13 residues. Germline CDR1 reads MNHNS; CDR2 reads SASEGT. CDR3 region: CASCKDRGYGYTF. CDR3 DNA sequence: TGTGCCAGCTGTAAGGACAGGGGCTATGGCTACACCTTC.

The chain is built from TRBV5-4 and TRBJ1-3, with TRBD1 identical over 10 bases. This CDR3 has 17 residues. Germline trimming cut 0 bases from V and 0 bases from J; bases unmatched to any gene: 3. Germline CDR1 reads SGHNT; CDR2 reads YYREEE (reference sequence). The CDR3 region has the DNA TGTGCCAGCAGCTTGGTGACAGGGGGCGCCTCTGGAAACACCATATATTTT. This sequence encodes CASSLVTGGASGNTIYF.

The V call is TRBV19, the J call TRBJ1-2; D not resolved. Germline loops: CDR1 LNHDA, CDR2 SQIVND (reference sequence). The CDR3 totals 16 residues. Trimming stripped 6 bases from V and 4 bases from J, with 21 bases between. This chain's CDR3 is CASRPSEAQALYGYTF. The CDR3 DNA reads as TGTGCCAGTAGACCCTCCGAAGCCCAGGCTCTCTATGGCTACACCTTC.